This passage covers 29 T cell receptor beta chains from one sample sequenced in a study of T cell repertoires in cytomegalovirus infection. TCRdb re-called the reads with MiXCR, one entry per CDR3 protein. The data hold more than 350,000 distinct CDR3 sequences, with under 40% observed a single time. Specimen: PBMCs. Receptor source: a human donor in good health (CMV status not recorded). Some clones in this sample may be carry-over from other donors' samples.

This clonotype showed up just a few times. The CDR3 coding sequence is TGTGCCAGCAGCTTTGCAGGGGGCTCGGACACTGAAGCTTTCTTT. It translates to CASSFAGGSDTEAFF. V and J are TRBV7-3 and TRBJ1-1; 8 nucleotides agree with TRBD1. CDR1 and CDR2 from the germline V gene are SGHTA and FQGTGA. CDR3 length equals 15 residues. J was trimmed by 3 bases and V by 3 bases; bases with no gene match: 6. Full variable domain (missing parts from reference TRBV7-3 and TRBJ1-1): GAGVSQTPSNKVTEKGKYVELRCDPISGHTALYWYRQSLGQGPEFLIYFQGTGAADDSGLPNDRFFAVRPEGSVSTLKIQRTERGDSAVYLCASSFAGGSDTEAFFGQGTRLTVV.

This clonotype was detected many times. The chain combines TRBV7-2 with TRBJ1-6, with D possibly TRBD1 on 6 matching bases. The CDR3 runs to 15 residues. Germline V CDR1 and CDR2: SGHTA, FQGNSA. The V end lost 1 base, the J end lost 10 bases, and 14 bases lay between the germline ends. The CDR3 sequence is CASSLGRQGPSPLHF. Written as DNA, the CDR3 is TGTGCCAGCAGCTTAGGAAGGCAGGGGCCCTCACCCCTCCACTTT.

This clonotype came up a few times. A much more abundant neighbour one base away suggests this may be a read error. The chain carries TRBV7-9 and TRBJ2-3; TRBD1 might be the D (6 bases). Germline V gene data show CDR1 as SEHNR and CDR2 as FQNEAQ (reference sequence). CDR3 length equals 15 residues. Trimming stripped 4 bases from V and 5 bases from J, with 16 bases between. CDR3 nucleotides: TGTGCCAGCAGCTCCCACGGGACAACATTAGATACGCAGTATTTT. This codes for CASSSHGTTLDTQYF.

This clonotype was detected a few times. The chain carries TRBV7-9 and TRBJ1-2; possible D gene TRBD1, 6 bases. Germline assignment: CDR1 SEHNR and CDR2 FQNEAQ (reference sequence). The V end was cut by 4 bases, the J end by 0 bases, with 21 bases between. This CDR3 is 18 amino acids long. CDR3 sequence: CASSSYLGGAASNYGYTF. The CDR3 nucleotides are TGTGCCAGCAGCTCCTACCTAGGGGGAGCGGCTTCTAACTATGGCTACACCTTC.

This clonotype was seen ten or more times. The chain has TRBV7-2 and TRBJ2-1, with 7 bases identical to TRBD1. Germline assignment: CDR1 SGHTA and CDR2 FQGNSA. This CDR3 is built from 16 residues. The ends lost 5 bases at V and 3 bases at J; junction bases unmatched: 10. The CDR3 sequence is CASSTITGTVYNEQFF. The CDR3 DNA sequence: TGTGCCAGCAGCACTATCACCGGGACAGTCTACAATGAGCAGTTCTTC. Combining the CDR3 with reference TRBV7-2 and TRBJ2-1 gives the whole variable domain GAGVSQSPSNKVTEKGKDVELRCDPISGHTALYWYRQSLGQGLEFLIYFQGNSAPDKSGLPSDRFSAERTGGSVSTLTIQRTQQEDSAVYLCASSTITGTVYNEQFFGPGTRLTVL.

The chain recombines TRBV7-3 with TRBJ2-3, with 9 bases identical to TRBD1. The CDR3 consists of 15 residues. The J segment lost 6 bases and the V segment lost 3 bases, leaving 7 bases of the junction unmatched. Germline V gene data show CDR1 as SGHTA and CDR2 as FQGTGA. This CDR3 is CASSLTGTGLDTQYF. For the CDR3, the DNA is TGTGCCAGCAGCTTGACCGGGACAGGGTTGGATACGCAGTATTTT.

This clonotype was seen a few times. The rearrangement uses TRBV30 and TRBJ1-4; tentative D call: TRBD1 (5 bases). CDR1 GTSNPN and CDR2 SVGIG come from the germline V gene (reference sequence). Trimming took off 2 bases at V and 3 bases at J, with 10 bases between the two ends. CDR3 length: 14 residues. CDR3 sequence reads: CAWSSDSPNEKLFF. DNA for the CDR3: TGTGCCTGGAGTTCAGACAGTCCTAATGAAAAACTGTTTTTT.

This clonotype was detected only a few times. CDR3 region: CASSLATLIGGGNEQFF. In DNA, the CDR3 is TGCGCCAGCAGCTTGGCGACTCTAATAGGGGGGGGTAATGAGCAGTTCTTC. The chain carries TRBV5-1 and TRBJ2-1, with D perhaps matching TRBD2 (7 bases). CDR1 is SGHRS and CDR2 is YFSETQ in the germline V gene. The CDR3 contains 17 residues. The V end lost 0 bases, the J end lost 7 bases, and 20 bases lay between the germline ends.

In its sample, this clonotype was seen a few times. The chain joins TRBV19 to TRBJ1-1; D unresolved. The length of the CDR3 is 15 residues. Germline values: CDR1 LNHDA, CDR2 SQIVND (reference sequence). V was cut by 0 bases and J by 0 bases, with 8 bases left in between. The DNA for the CDR3 is TGTGCCAGTAGTATAGATCCCCAGCTGAACACTGAAGCTTTCTTT. Its translation is CASSIDPQLNTEAFF.

This rearrangement joins TRBV6-5 to TRBJ2-5; 10 nucleotides agree with TRBD1. The ends lost 5 bases at V and 6 bases at J; junction bases unmatched: 9. Germline V gene lookup returns CDR1 MNHEY and CDR2 SVGAGI. This CDR3 is built from 15 residues. The DNA of the CDR3 is TGTGCCAGCAGTCCCGGGACAGGGGTGGGTCAGACCCAGTACTTC. It translates to CASSPGTGVGQTQYF.

The sample holds many counts of this clonotype. The rearrangement uses TRBV12-3 or TRBV12-4 and TRBJ2-1; 11 nucleotides align to TRBD2. Losses at the gene ends were 5 bases for V and 9 bases for J; bases not matched to a gene: 9. This CDR3 comprises 15 residues. The CDR3 DNA is TGTGCCAGCAGTACTATAGCGGGGGGGCCGGGTGAGCAGTTCTTC. It codes for CASSTIAGGPGEQFF.

The CDR3 bases are TGTGCCAGCAGTTACGCCGGGACAGGGGGCGTTGAAAAACTGTTTTTT. It encodes CASSYAGTGGVEKLFF. This chain links TRBV6-8 with TRBJ1-4; 12 positions agree with TRBD1. V lost 2 bases and J lost 7; bases outside the gene matches: 5. The CDR3 is 16 residues long. CDR1 MNHGY and CDR2 SAAAGT come from the germline V gene.

This clonotype turned up a few times. The chain couples TRBV4-3 to TRBJ2-7; D remains ambiguous. Germline CDR1 is LGHNA and CDR2 is YSLEER. The CDR3 spans 14 residues. Trimming cost V 0 bases and J 7 bases, with 13 bases left between them. The DNA of the CDR3 is TGCGCCAGCAGCCAAGATGCTCTTTTAGGGGAGCAGTACTTC. It yields the protein CASSQDALLGEQYF.

About this clonotype itself: This may arise from a read error, as a much more abundant clone is one base away. The V and J genes are TRBV7-2 and TRBJ1-5; TRBD1 matches at 8 bases. Unmatched junction bases numbered 11, after V lost 7 bases and J lost 6 bases. The CDR3 has 15 amino acids. Germline V CDR1 and CDR2: SGHTA, FQGNSA. CDR3 residues: CASTTGADRVQPQHF. In DNA form, the CDR3 reads TGTGCCAGCACCACAGGAGCGGACAGGGTTCAGCCCCAGCATTTT.

V usage is TRBV7-9 and J usage is TRBJ2-5; D gene unclear. Trimming took off 0 bases at V and 8 bases at J, with 16 bases between the two ends. Germline loops: CDR1 SEHNR, CDR2 FQNEAQ (reference sequence). The CDR3 sequence is 15 residues long. The CDR3 DNA reads as TGTGCCAGCAGCTTAGCAGGTGATACCAAGAAAACCCAGTACTTC. Its protein product is CASSLAGDTKKTQYF.

This clonotype was seen at least ten times. V and J are TRBV7-2 and TRBJ2-3; 7 bases line up with TRBD2. V shed 5 bases and J 4 bases; nucleotides not matched to a gene: 9. There are 15 residues in the CDR3. CDR1 SGHTA and CDR2 FQGNSA come from the germline V gene. In DNA, the CDR3 is TGTGCCAGCAGCGGACGGACTAGTAGGGCAGATACGCAGTATTTT. This encodes CASSGRTSRADTQYF.

The rearrangement uses TRBV20-1 and TRBJ2-7; TRBD1 matches 9 bases. CDR3 length equals 12 residues. Trimming at V came to 6 bases and at J to 5 bases, leaving 5 bases not matched to a gene. Per germline, CDR1 DFQATT and CDR2 SNEGSKA (reference sequence). CDR3 region: CSATGGLDEQYF. The CDR3 bases are TGCAGTGCCACAGGGGGCTTAGACGAGCAGTACTTC.

Comment on this clonotype: No conserved phenylalanine or tryptophan is present at the end of the CDR3, so a read error is the likely explanation. The chain recombines TRBV28 with TRBJ1-5; D call uncertain. From germline, CDR1 is MDHEN and CDR2 SYDVKM. The germline V and J ends were trimmed by 6 bases and 0 bases, with 12 bases remaining between them. There are 15 residues in the CDR3. The CDR3 bases are TGTGCCAGCAGGCCTGCTTCAGGTAGCAATCAGCCCCAGCATTTG. Residues: CASRPASGSNQPQHL.

This clonotype was observed a few times. The chain recombines TRBV5-1 with TRBJ2-2; D unresolved. The germline V gene encodes CDR1 SGHRS and CDR2 YFSETQ. The CDR3 loop spans 16 amino acids. Trimming took off 2 bases at V and 3 bases at J, with 14 bases between the two ends. The CDR3 protein is CASSFNGPEYTGELFF. The CDR3 DNA reads TGCGCCAGCAGCTTCAACGGACCCGAGTACACCGGGGAGCTGTTTTTT.

The chain links TRBV12-3 or TRBV12-4 to TRBJ2-3; 9 nucleotides line up with TRBD1. V dropped 6 bases and J dropped 3; count of bases not matched to a gene: 13. This CDR3 has 17 residues. CDR3 amino acids: CASSPDGTGIGTDTQYF. The CDR3 DNA is TGTGCCAGCAGCCCAGACGGGACAGGGATTGGAACAGATACGCAGTATTTT.

This clonotype was seen only a few times. The chain combines TRBV19 with TRBJ1-5; TRBD1 matches 7 bases. The V and J ends lost 7 bases and 2 bases, in that order; junction bases with no gene match: 11. The CDR3 covers 16 residues. Per germline, CDR1 LNHDA and CDR2 SQIVND (reference sequence). The CDR3 sequence is CASTHTYRGGNQPQHF. Written as DNA, the CDR3 is TGTGCCAGTACCCACACGTACAGGGGAGGCAATCAGCCCCAGCATTTT.

With respect to this clonotype: An end of the junction differs from the germline gene, which may be a read error. The chain links TRBV24-1 to TRBJ2-5, with 10 bases that match TRBD1. Germline CDR1 is KGHDR and CDR2 is SFDVKD. This CDR3 is 15 amino acids long. The DNA of the CDR3 is TGTGCCACCAGTGACCCGGGACAGGGGATTAAGACCCGGTACTTC. This sequence encodes CATSDPGQGIKTRYF.

This clonotype has ten or more counts. This chain joins TRBV7-2 and TRBJ2-1; 9 nucleotides match TRBD2. CDR3 length: 16 residues. Germline CDR1 is SGHTA and CDR2 is FQGNSA. V trimming: 5 bases; J trimming: 4 bases; junction bases outside the gene matches: 9. The CDR3 here is CASSTPGGGVYNEQFF. CDR3 nucleotide sequence: TGTGCCAGCAGCACCCCTGGCGGGGGGGTTTACAATGAGCAGTTCTTC.

On this clonotype: This is likely a read error, given that the CDR3 carries no conserved phenylalanine or tryptophan at its end. The rearrangement links TRBV4-2 to TRBJ2-1; no reliable D call. V lost 3 bases and J 9 bases, leaving 18 bases between the germline ends. Per the germline V gene, CDR1 is LGHNA and CDR2 is YNFKEQ. CDR3 length: 15 residues. The CDR3 here is CASSHSSLIYGEQFC. CDR3 nucleotides: TGTGCCAGCAGCCATAGCTCTTTAATCTATGGTGAGCAGTTCTGC.

The chain has TRBV11-2 and TRBJ1-2; a weak D match, TRBD1 (6 bases). This CDR3 has 16 residues. V dropped 0 bases and J dropped 3 bases, with 14 bases sitting between them. CDR1 and CDR2 (germline): SGHAT, FQNNGV. The CDR3 spells CASSLEHNRVHYGYTF. The CDR3 bases are TGTGCCAGCAGCTTAGAACACAACAGGGTCCACTATGGCTACACCTTC.

The V gene is TRBV4-3, the J gene TRBJ1-2, with D hard to call. Germline CDR1 and CDR2: LGHNA and YSLEER. This CDR3 is built from 15 residues. V lost 0 bases, J lost 4 bases, and 12 bases lay in between. CDR3 loop: CASSQDRGRSYGYTF. The CDR3 DNA is TGCGCCAGCAGCCAAGATCGGGGAAGAAGCTATGGCTACACCTTC.

The sample holds many counts of this clonotype. The rearrangement links TRBV6-1 to TRBJ1-2; 7 bases match TRBD1. J gave up 7 bases and V 7 bases, and 18 bases lay outside the gene matches. CDR3 length equals 16 residues. Germline values: CDR1 MNHNS, CDR2 SASEGT. CDR3 coding DNA: TGTGCCAGCACCCAGCGGGCAGGGGGGAAGGTTGGTGGCTACACCTTC. Translating gives CASTQRAGGKVGGYTF.

The chain recombines TRBV2 with TRBJ1-6; D gene uncertain. The V end lost 2 bases, the J end lost 16 bases, and 9 bases lay between the germline ends. The CDR3 extends over 11 amino acids. Germline V gene sequence: CDR1 SNHLY, CDR2 FYNNEI. The CDR3 sequence: CASSEFGWLHF. DNA for the CDR3: TGTGCCAGCAGTGAATTTGGGTGGCTCCACTTT. Using reference TRBV2 and TRBJ1-6 for the parts outside the CDR3, the full variable domain is EPEVTQTPSHQVTQMGQEVILRCVPISNHLYFYWYRQILGQKVEFLVSFYNNEISEKSEIFDDQFSVERPDGSNFTLKIRSTKLEDSAMYFCASSEFGWLHFGNGTRLTVT.

V and J are TRBV10-3 and TRBJ1-3; D call uncertain. CDR3 length equals 13 residues. The germline gives CDR1 ENHRY, CDR2 SYGVKD. V was cut by 8 bases and J by 4 bases, with 12 bases left in between. The CDR3 coding sequence is TGTGCCATCCACGAGGGAGGGGGAAACACCATATATTTT. This encodes CAIHEGGGNTIYF.